Listed below are T cell receptor beta chains from one sample, sequenced in a study of cytomegalovirus exposure and HLA in healthy donors. Clones were read by immunoSEQ multiplex PCR, and TCRdb kept only the in-frame ones, dropping some. The table has about 59,000 clones, under 80% seen once. Sequenced sample: PBMCs. The source is a man between 25 and 39 years old in good health and CMV-seropositive. The CDR3 runs from the conserved cysteine through the conserved F or W. A D gene is named only where the DNA matches it firmly. Size is stated for part of the rows, as once, few or many counts, or as a class when the clone is expanded.

length	V	size	J	D	CDR3	DNA
18	TRBV11-2	.	TRBJ2-3	.	CASSFPGRDYRGTDTQYF	TGTGCCAGCAGCTTCCCTGGAAGAGACTATCGGGGCACAGATACGCAGTATTTT
15	TRBV5-4	.	TRBJ2-2	.	CASSPLDSPGGELFF	TGTGCCAGCAGCCCACTCGACAGTCCTGGCGGGGAGCTGTTTTTT
19	TRBV11-2	.	TRBJ2-2	.	CASSLVTGTSDANTGELFF	TGTGCCAGCAGCTTAGTCACCGGGACATCCGACGCGAACACCGGGGAGCTGTTTTTT
16	TRBV6-5	.	TRBJ2-7	.	CASSYSTEGFRYEQYF	TGTGCCAGCAGTTACTCGACGGAGGGATTCCGCTACGAGCAGTACTTC
14	TRBV28	.	TRBJ2-5	.	CAIKRPQGRETQYF	TGTGCCATCAAGAGGCCCCAAGGGAGAGAGACCCAGTACTTC
14	TRBV27	.	TRBJ2-7	.	CASKPTGRSYEQYF	TGTGCCAGCAAACCGACAGGCAGGTCCTACGAGCAGTACTTC
13	TRBV28	.	TRBJ2-7	.	CASRVTFSYEQYF	TGTGCCAGCAGGGTGACATTTTCCTACGAGCAGTACTTC
16	TRBV28	.	TRBJ1-3	.	CASSLLGRGSGNTIYF	TGTGCCAGCAGTTTATTGGGCAGGGGCTCTGGAAACACCATATATTTT
15	TRBV30	once	TRBJ1-4	TRBD1	CAWQTGGWANEKLFF	TGTGCCTGGCAAACAGGGGGATGGGCTAATGAAAAACTGTTTTTT
13	TRBV10-3	.	TRBJ2-3	.	CAISESRTDTQYF	TGTGCCATCAGTGAGTCGCGGACAGATACGCAGTATTTT
12	TRBV11-2	.	TRBJ2-1	.	CASSLGRVEQFF	TGTGCCAGCAGCTTAGGCCGAGTTGAGCAGTTCTTC
13	TRBV28	.	TRBJ1-5	TRBD1	CASTDRGVQPQHF	TGTGCCAGCACCGACAGGGGGGTTCAGCCCCAGCATTTT
16	TRBV10-3	.	TRBJ2-1	TRBD2	CAISESASGVYNEQFF	TGTGCCATCAGTGAGTCGGCTAGCGGGGTTTACAATGAGCAGTTCTTC
14	TRBV1	.	TRBJ1-1	.	CTSSQGTGNTEAFF	TGCACCAGCAGCCAAGGGACAGGGAACACTGAAGCTTTCTTT
16	TRBV27	.	TRBJ2-1	.	CASSPPWGGARNEQFF	TGTGCCAGCAGTCCCCCTTGGGGGGGGGCCCGCAATGAGCAGTTCTTC
12	TRBV30	.	TRBJ2-2	.	CAWNRVAGELFF	TGTGCCTGGAACAGGGTGGCCGGGGAGCTGTTTTTT
18	TRBV13	.	TRBJ1-4	TRBD1	CASSLESGTAGTNEKLFF	TGTGCCAGCAGCTTAGAATCCGGGACAGCTGGGACTAATGAAAAACTGTTTTTT
13	TRBV2	few	TRBJ2-3	TRBD1	CASNYRGPDTQYF	TGTGCCAGCAATTACAGGGGCCCAGATACGCAGTATTTT
13	TRBV4-1	.	TRBJ2-7	.	CASSGLPEDEQYF	TGCGCCAGCAGCGGCTTACCGGAGGACGAGCAGTACTTC
13	TRBV7-2	.	TRBJ2-2	.	CASSLGTIGELFF	TGTGCCAGCAGCTTAGGGACAATCGGGGAGCTGTTTTTT
14	TRBV5-5	.	TRBJ1-4	.	CASSAQGIKEKLFF	TGTGCCAGCAGCGCGCAGGGGATTAAAGAAAAACTGTTTTTT
11	TRBV30	.	TRBJ1-2	.	CAWREGCGYTF	TGTGCCTGGAGGGAGGGGTGTGGCTACACCTTC
13	TRBV2	.	TRBJ1-1	TRBD1	CASSTGGNTEAFF	TGTGCCAGCAGTACAGGGGGTAACACTGAAGCTTTCTTT
11	TRBV2	.	TRBJ2-3	.	CASSIADTQYF	TGTGCCAGCAGTATAGCAGATACGCAGTATTTT
16	TRBV4-2	.	TRBJ1-3	.	CASSQQTVSSGNTIYF	TGTGCCAGCAGCCAACAAACAGTCTCCTCTGGAAACACCATATATTTT
16	TRBV7-2	once	TRBJ2-7	.	CASSLEVGSVIYEQYF	TGTGCCAGCAGCTTAGAGGTTGGGAGCGTTATCTACGAGCAGTACTTC
14	TRBV5-6	.	TRBJ1-1	.	CASSTGLMNTEAFF	TGTGCCAGCAGCACGGGACTGATGAACACTGAAGCTTTCTTT
15	TRBV2	.	TRBJ1-2	.	CASSVRGVANYGYTF	TGTGCCAGCAGTGTCAGGGGAGTAGCCAACTATGGCTACACCTTC
15	TRBV30	.	TRBJ2-3	TRBD2	CAWSREVSRTDTQYF	TGTGCCTGGAGTCGGGAGGTTTCTCGGACAGATACGCAGTATTTT
13	TRBV27	once	TRBJ1-5	.	CASSFTGNQPQHF	TGTGCCAGCAGTTTTACAGGGAATCAGCCCCAGCATTTT
13	TRBV7-3	few	TRBJ1-1	.	CASSLGEGAEAFF	TGTGCCAGCAGCTTAGGGGAAGGGGCTGAAGCTTTCTTT
14	TRBV7-9	few	TRBJ1-3	.	CASSPNSVGNTIYF	TGTGCCAGCAGCCCCAACAGTGTTGGAAACACCATATATTTT
10	TRBV19	.	TRBJ1-5	.	CAPIDQPQHF	TGTGCCCCCATTGATCAGCCCCAGCATTTT
21	TRBV19	.	TRBJ2-1	TRBD2	CASSINFVGTSSGGVYNEQFF	TGTGCCAGTAGTATAAACTTTGTGGGTACGTCTAGCGGGGGGGTCTACAATGAGCAGTTCTTC
17	TRBV6-1	few	TRBJ1-2	TRBD1	CASSDQGTGGRGFGYTF	TGTGCCAGCAGTGACCAGGGGACAGGGGGACGGGGGTTTGGCTACACCTTC
14	TRBV28	once	TRBJ2-4	.	CATRGTPGKNIQYF	TGTGCCACCAGAGGGACACCTGGCAAAAACATTCAGTACTTC
19	TRBV4-2	.	TRBJ1-5	.	CASSQDPLRGTYSNQPQHF	TGTGCCAGCAGCCAAGATCCCTTGAGAGGGACTTATAGCAATCAGCCCCAGCATTTT
14	TRBV30	few	TRBJ1-4	.	CAYSRTGTNEKLFF	TGTGCCTACTCGCGAACAGGGACTAATGAAAAACTGTTTTTT
13	TRBV4-2	.	TRBJ2-3	TRBD2	CASSQGSGAFQYF	TGTGCCAGCAGCCAGGGTAGCGGGGCTTTCCAGTATTTT
15	TRBV7-8	.	TRBJ1-4	.	CASRARRHDGEKLFF	TGTGCCAGCAGAGCGCGCCGGCATGACGGGGAAAAACTGTTTTTT
17	TRBV5-6	.	TRBJ1-5	TRBD1	CASSLGGQGGSFQPQHF	TGTGCCAGCAGCTTGGGTGGACAGGGAGGGTCGTTTCAGCCCCAGCATTTT
15	TRBV5-1	few	TRBJ1-4	.	CASRETTATNEKLFF	TGCGCCAGCAGGGAAACGACAGCAACTAATGAAAAACTGTTTTTT
18	TRBV5-1	.	TRBJ2-2	.	CASSRPGGDSTNTGELFF	TGCGCCAGCAGCCGTCCCGGTGGTGACAGCACGAACACCGGGGAGCTGTTTTTT
15	TRBV7-2	.	TRBJ2-7	.	CASSRGWEGRYEQYF	TGTGCCAGCAGTAGGGGGTGGGAGGGGCGGTACGAGCAGTACTTC
11	TRBV20-1	.	TRBJ1-2	.	CSALRDQGYTF	TGCAGTGCTCTCAGGGATCAAGGCTACACCTTC
16	TRBV28	few	TRBJ2-6	.	CASSFSAPSGANVLTF	TGTGCCAGCAGTTTTAGCGCACCCTCTGGGGCCAACGTCCTGACTTTC
14	TRBV6-5	few	TRBJ1-2	.	CASSYSSRDYGYTF	TGTGCCAGCAGTTACTCGAGCAGGGACTATGGCTACACCTTC
15	TRBV4-1	once	TRBJ1-5	.	CASSQVVGVGQPQHF	TGCGCCAGCAGCCAAGTTGTAGGGGTCGGTCAGCCCCAGCATTTT
15	TRBV6-5	.	TRBJ2-3	.	CASRLDPGRRDTQYF	TGTGCCAGCAGACTAGACCCCGGACGGCGGGATACGCAGTATTTT
14	TRBV2	.	TRBJ1-1	.	CASSERRDTAGAFF	TGTGCCAGCAGTGAGCGTCGGGACACCGCCGGAGCTTTCTTT